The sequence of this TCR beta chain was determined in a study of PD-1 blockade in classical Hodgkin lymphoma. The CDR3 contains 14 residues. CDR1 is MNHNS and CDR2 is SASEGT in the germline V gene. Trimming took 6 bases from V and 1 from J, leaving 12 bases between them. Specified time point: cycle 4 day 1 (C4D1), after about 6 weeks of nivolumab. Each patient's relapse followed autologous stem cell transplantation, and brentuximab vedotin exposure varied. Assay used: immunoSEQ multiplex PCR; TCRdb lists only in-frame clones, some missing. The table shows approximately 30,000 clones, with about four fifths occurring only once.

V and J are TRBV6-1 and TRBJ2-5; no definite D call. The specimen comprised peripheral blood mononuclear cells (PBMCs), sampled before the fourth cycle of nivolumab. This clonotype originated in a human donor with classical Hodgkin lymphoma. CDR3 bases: TGTGCCAGCAGGCGATTTGGGCCCCAAGAGACCCAGTACTTC. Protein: CASRRFGPQETQYF.